These 27 T cell receptor beta chains were all obtained from the same sample, sequenced in a study of shared clonotypes between healthy human individuals. The protocol was immunoSEQ multiplex PCR, while the TCRdb copy is restricted to in-frame clones and leaves out a portion. The table has about 2.3 million clones, 85% to 95% seen once. The sample comprised naive CD4+ T cells from PBMCs. Stated subset: CD45RA+ positively selected. The receptors here all came from a man younger than 35 in good health. Some clones in this sample may be carry-over from other donors' samples.

The sample holds one count of this clone. The V gene is TRBV6-5, the J gene TRBJ1-2, with a possible D match to TRBD1 (5 bases). CDR1 is MNHEY and CDR2 is SVGAGI in the germline V gene. The CDR3 length is 13 residues. The V gene lost 5 bases and the J gene lost 2 bases, with 9 bases spanning the gap. CDR3 sequence reads: CASSGRGNYGYTF. CDR3 bases: TGTGCCAGCAGTGGGCGGGGGAACTATGGCTACACCTTC.

J is TRBJ2-5 and V is TRBV19; 7 positions agree with TRBD1. V shed 4 bases, J shed 3 bases, and the junction held 5 bases outside the gene matches. From germline, CDR1 is LNHDA and CDR2 SQIVND (reference sequence). The CDR3 loop spans 14 amino acids. CDR3 protein: CASSTRQGEETQYF. The DNA for the CDR3 is TGTGCCAGTAGTACCCGACAGGGAGAAGAGACCCAGTACTTC.

The chain employs TRBV9 and TRBJ2-5; D is undetermined. The CDR3 sequence is 12 residues long. Germline-derived CDR1 and CDR2 are SGDLS and YYNGEE. V lost 4 bases to trimming and J lost 3 bases, with 7 bases between them. CDR3 nucleotide sequence: TGTGCCAGCAGCAGAAGGGAAGAGACCCAGTACTTC. This gives the protein CASSRREETQYF.

The chain combines TRBV27 with TRBJ1-4; D not certain. CDR1 is MNHEY, CDR2 SMNVEV, per germline (reference sequence). V shed 6 bases and J shed 2 bases, with 13 bases lying between them. The CDR3 has 15 amino acids. As DNA, the CDR3 is TGTGCCAGCAGACCCCAAGGTGCGACTAATGAAAAACTGTTTTTT. It translates to CASRPQGATNEKLFF.

This CDR3 is CASSPSRLVGTDTQYF. CDR3 DNA: TGTGCCAGCAGCCCCTCTCGACTAGTCGGCACAGATACGCAGTATTTT. The chain joins TRBV28 to TRBJ2-3, with a tentative D call TRBD2 (6 bases). The CDR3 has 16 residues. V was clipped by 6 bases and J by 1 base, with 17 bases between them. Germline V CDR1 and CDR2: MDHEN, SYDVKM.

The chain combines TRBV10-1 with TRBJ2-5; possible D gene TRBD1, 5 bases. CDR1 and CDR2 (germline): WNHNN, SYGVQD (reference sequence). V gave up 3 bases and J gave up 7 bases, with 12 bases separating them. The CDR3 has 13 amino acids. CDR3 loop: CASSDLLGATQYF. CDR3 DNA sequence: TGCGCCAGCAGTGATTTGTTAGGGGCGACCCAGTACTTC.

The genes are TRBV10-3 and TRBJ2-2; the D is unclear. CDR1 is ENHRY, CDR2 SYGVKD, per germline. V was clipped by 5 bases and J by 4 bases, with 14 bases between them. The CDR3 is made up of 15 amino acids. Here the CDR3 DNA reads TGTGCCATCAGTATCTCCTCTTGGGGCACCGGGGAGCTGTTTTTT. Translation: CAISISSWGTGELFF.

CDR3 sequence: CASSPTVAGNTEAFF. The CDR3 region has the DNA TGCGCCAGCAGCCCCACCGTGGCGGGAAACACTGAAGCTTTCTTT. The genes are TRBV5-1 and TRBJ1-1; D remains ambiguous. Germline assignment: CDR1 SGHRS and CDR2 YFSETQ. The CDR3 spans 15 residues. The V gene lost 4 bases and the J gene lost 2 bases, with 15 bases spanning the gap.

The chain employs TRBV5-1 and TRBJ2-3; perhaps TRBD2 as D (6 bases). Between the trimmed V and J ends, which lost 7 bases and 5 bases, there was a span of 14 bases. The germline gives CDR1 SGHRS, CDR2 YFSETQ. This CDR3 is 13 amino acids long. This CDR3 is CASARESIDTQYF. The CDR3 DNA is TGCGCCAGCGCCCGGGAGTCAATAGATACGCAGTATTTT.

This chain links TRBV9 with TRBJ2-5; the D is unclear. The CDR3 has 11 residues. CDR1 and CDR2 from the germline V gene are SGDLS and YYNGEE. Trimming cost V 5 bases and J 3 bases, with 5 bases left between them. CDR3 nucleotides: TGTGCCAGCAGGGATGAAGAGACCCAGTACTTC. Amino acids: CASRDEETQYF.

The chain employs TRBV5-1 and TRBJ2-4; D might be TRBD1 or TRBD2, each matching 5 bases. The V gene's germline CDR1 is SGHRS and CDR2 YFSETQ. Trimming shortened V by 3 bases and J by 4 bases, and 14 bases separated the two germline ends. The CDR3 contains 15 residues. The CDR3 here is CASSSSGQGKNIQYF. The CDR3 DNA reads TGCGCCAGCAGCTCATCGGGGCAGGGTAAAAACATTCAGTACTTC.

This clone was recorded once. The chain couples TRBV28 to TRBJ1-2; 7 bases line up with TRBD1. In germline, CDR1 is MDHEN, CDR2 SYDVKM. This CDR3 spans 13 amino acids. V lost 10 bases and J lost 4; bases outside the gene matches: 9. CDR3 nucleotide sequence: TGTGCCACCCGACAGGGTGGTGGCTATGGCTACACCTTC. Residues: CATRQGGGYGYTF.

This chain joins TRBV7-3 and TRBJ1-2, with a possible D match to TRBD1 (5 bases). Germline V gives CDR1 SGHTA, CDR2 FQGTGA. The V end was cut by 2 bases, the J end by 9 bases, with 19 bases between. The CDR3 consists of 15 residues. CDR3 sequence: CASSLGGADEERYTF. CDR3 sequence (DNA): TGTGCCAGCAGCTTAGGGGGTGCAGATGAGGAGCGCTACACCTTC.

This clone showed up just once. An end of the junction does not agree with germline; a read error may underlie this. The rearrangement joins TRBV2 to TRBJ2-4; either TRBD1 or TRBD2 may fit D (5 bases each). This CDR3 comprises 14 residues. The V gene's germline CDR1 is SNHLY and CDR2 FYNNEI. This chain's CDR3 is CASRGTLAKNIQYF. In DNA, the CDR3 is TGTGCCAGCAGGGGGACCCTAGCCAAAAACATCCAGTACTTC.

This clone appeared once. Other DNA sequences of this sample code for an identical CDR3. The gene calls are TRBV7-9 and TRBJ2-7, with D possibly being TRBD2 (5 bases). V lost 5 bases and J lost 2, with 13 bases in between. This CDR3 has 14 amino acids. CDR1 is SEHNR, CDR2 FQNEAQ, per germline (reference sequence). The CDR3 here is CASSLRTAPYEQYF. CDR3 nucleotide sequence: TGTGCCAGCAGCCTCAGGACTGCCCCCTACGAGCAGTACTTC.

V is TRBV5-1 and J is TRBJ1-2, with 7 nucleotides matching TRBD1. The ends lost 0 bases at V and 4 bases at J; junction bases unmatched: 6. The CDR3 loop spans 15 amino acids. The germline V gene has CDR1 SGHRS and CDR2 YFSETQ. CDR3 sequence reads: CASSLGGQNPYGYTF. The CDR3 region has the DNA TGCGCCAGCAGCTTGGGGGGACAGAATCCCTATGGCTACACCTTC.

This chain connects TRBV27 to TRBJ2-1; D assignment may be TRBD1 or TRBD2 (6 bases each). The CDR3 runs to 17 residues. V dropped 6 bases and J dropped 5 bases, with 23 bases sitting between them. Germline V gene data show CDR1 as MNHEY and CDR2 as SMNVEV (reference sequence). The CDR3 coding sequence is TGTGCCAGCAGACCCCGCGGGACACCGATAACCCACAATGAGCAGTTCTTC. It codes for CASRPRGTPITHNEQFF.

The chain has TRBV5-6 and TRBJ2-7, with no clear D. This CDR3 has 15 amino acids. Germline lookup yields CDR1 SGHDT and CDR2 YYEEEE. Deletions cut 4 bases from V and 0 bases from J, with 14 bases between. The DNA of the CDR3 is TGTGCCAGCAGCCCCCGTCGGAGAAGCTCCTACGAGCAGTACTTC. This gives the protein CASSPRRRSSYEQYF.

This rearrangement joins TRBV7-2 to TRBJ1-5; TRBD1 matches 7 bases. The CDR3 runs 14 residues. Unmatched junction bases numbered 8, after V lost 5 bases and J lost 7 bases. CDR1 and CDR2 (germline): SGHTA, FQGNSA. CDR3 in DNA: TGTGCCAGCAGCACGACAGGGTTCAGGCAGCCCCAGCATTTT. Translating gives CASSTTGFRQPQHF.

The chain recombines TRBV4-1 with TRBJ1-2; 9 bases match TRBD1. V was pared by 4 bases and J by 5 bases, with 8 bases of the junction left unmatched. Germline CDR1 MGHRA, CDR2 YSYEKL. The CDR3 sequence is 15 residues long. CDR3 residues: CASSPQGTGRYGYTF. The CDR3 DNA is TGCGCCAGCAGCCCCCAAGGGACAGGGCGTTATGGCTACACCTTC.

The chain employs TRBV18 and TRBJ2-1, with TRBD2 matching over 8 bases. V was clipped by 0 bases and J by 4 bases; unmatched bases: 2. This CDR3 has 15 amino acids. The V gene's germline CDR1 is KGHSH and CDR2 LQKENI. The CDR3 nucleotides are TGTGCCAGCTCACCACCGCCTAGCGGGTACAATGAGCAGTTCTTC. Translating gives CASSPPPSGYNEQFF. The full variable domain, completed using reference TRBV18 and TRBJ2-1, is NAGVMQNPRHLVRRRGQEARLRCSPMKGHSHVYWYRQLPEEGLKFMVYLQKENIIDESGMPKERFSAEFPKEGPSILRIQQVVRGDSAAYFCASSPPPSGYNEQFFGPGTRLTVL.

The rearrangement joins TRBV10-2 to TRBJ1-4; a possible D gene is TRBD1 (5 bases). CDR3 size: 16 residues. V was trimmed by 1 base and J by 0 bases, leaving 9 bases between them. Germline CDR1 WSHSY, CDR2 SAAADI. The CDR3 protein is CASSEWDWATNEKLFF. CDR3 DNA sequence: TGCGCCAGCAGTGAGTGGGACTGGGCAACTAATGAAAAACTGTTTTTT.

The rearrangement links TRBV7-2 to TRBJ2-3; 13 nucleotides line up with TRBD2. Trimming cost V 1 base and J 11 bases; bases outside gene matches: 12. This CDR3 comprises 17 residues. Germline V gene data show CDR1 as SGHTA and CDR2 as FQGNSA. In DNA, the CDR3 is TGTGCCAGCAGCTTAGGGACTAGCGGGAGCCCACCCCGGGTGCAGTATTTT. Translating it yields CASSLGTSGSPPRVQYF.

V usage is TRBV7-2 and J usage is TRBJ2-3; D gene ambiguous. Germline loops: CDR1 SGHTA, CDR2 FQGNSA. Trimming stripped 1 base from V and 0 bases from J, with 8 bases between. This CDR3 is built from 15 residues. In DNA form, the CDR3 reads TGTGCCAGCAGCTTAGTGGTAGGGAGCACAGATACGCAGTATTTT. Amino acids: CASSLVVGSTDTQYF.

This rearrangement joins TRBV19 to TRBJ2-5, with TRBD2 identical over 9 bases. The CDR3 length is 15 residues. V shed 5 bases and J 2 bases; nucleotides not matched to a gene: 6. In germline, CDR1 is LNHDA, CDR2 SQIVND (reference sequence). The CDR3 DNA is TGTGCCAGTAGTCCCCCCCTAGCGGGACAAGAGACCCAGTACTTC. Its protein is CASSPPLAGQETQYF.

The chain uses TRBV6-1 and TRBJ2-2; 7 bases agree with TRBD2. Unmatched junction bases numbered 9, after V lost 7 bases and J lost 4 bases. CDR3 size: 15 residues. The V gene's germline CDR1 is MNHNS and CDR2 SASEGT. In DNA form, the CDR3 reads TGTGCCAGCATTTTGAGGGGAGGGCTCACCGGGGAGCTGTTTTTT. Its protein is CASILRGGLTGELFF.

DNA for the CDR3: TGCGCCAGCAGCGTGGGGCCAGGGGGCACTGGAAACACCATATATTTT. It encodes CASSVGPGGTGNTIYF. V gene TRBV5-1 combines with J gene TRBJ1-3; 8 nucleotides match TRBD1. Trimming removed 4 bases from V and 2 bases from J; junction bases left unmatched: 8. CDR3 size: 16 residues. From germline, CDR1 is SGHRS and CDR2 YFSETQ. The full variable domain, its missing parts supplied by reference TRBV5-1 and TRBJ1-3, is KAGVTQTPRYLIKTRGQQVTLSCSPISGHRSVSWYQQTPGQGLQFLFEYFSETQRNKGNFPGRFSGRQFSNSRSEMNVSTLELGDSALYLCASSVGPGGTGNTIYFGEGSWLTVV.